Below are 20 T cell receptor beta chains sequenced from a single sample in a study of T cells in Graves' hyperthyroidism and ophthalmopathy. The source material, RNA transcripts, was used to amplify TCR beta CDR3 regions. During a first-round RT-PCR of the TCR CDR3, the HTBI primer set was used. One entry per CDR3 protein results from TCRdb running MiXCR on the multiplex PCR reads. The sample has 360,000 or so distinct CDR3 sequences, about 16% seen once. The sample taken for sequencing was blood. The receptors shown here come from a woman between 55 and 75 years old with Graves' ophthalmopathy.

This clonotype was counted at least ten times. The J gene is TRBJ2-1, the V gene TRBV6-1, with a possible D match to TRBD1 (6 bases). The CDR3 spans 14 residues. The V gene's germline CDR1 is MNHNS and CDR2 SASEGT. Trimming took off 8 bases at V and 3 bases at J, with 14 bases between the two ends. The DNA for the CDR3 is TGTGCCAGCGGACGGACAGCCCTCTACAATGAGCAGTTCTTC. Its translation is CASGRTALYNEQFF.

At least ten counts were recorded for this clonotype. The genes are TRBV10-3 and TRBJ2-5, with D uncertain. This CDR3 is 14 amino acids long. V lost 6 bases, J lost 0 bases, and 11 bases lay in between. Germline V gene sequence: CDR1 ENHRY, CDR2 SYGVKD. CDR3 nucleotides: TGTGCCATCAGACAACACGGTGACCAAGAGACCCAGTACTTC. Its translation is CAIRQHGDQETQYF.

The J gene is TRBJ2-3, the V gene TRBV28; 9 positions agree with TRBD1. The CDR3 length is 13 residues. V gave up 8 bases and J gave up 6 bases; unmatched junction bases: 6. The germline V gene has CDR1 MDHEN and CDR2 SYDVKM. CDR3 protein: CASRDRVQDTQYF. DNA for the CDR3: TGTGCCAGCCGGGACAGGGTTCAGGATACGCAGTATTTT.

The sample holds many counts of this clonotype. V and J are TRBV3-1 and TRBJ2-5; tentative D call: TRBD1 (6 bases). CDR3 length equals 13 residues. Germline CDR1 reads LGHDT; CDR2 reads YNNKEL (reference sequence). The ends were cut back, 8 bases at V and 2 bases at J, with 12 bases in the middle. CDR3 coding DNA: TGTGCCAGCGGACGCGGACAGCAAGAGACCCAGTACTTC. It encodes CASGRGQQETQYF.

This rearrangement joins TRBV29-1 to TRBJ2-5, with D unresolved. The CDR3 spans 12 residues. Trimming took 1 base from V and 5 from J, leaving 8 bases between them. Per germline, CDR1 SQVTM and CDR2 ANQGSEA. The CDR3 nucleotides read TGCAGCGTTGAAGTCCAACGGGAGACCCAGTACTTC. Its protein is CSVEVQRETQYF. The whole variable domain, remainder taken from reference TRBV29-1 and TRBJ2-5, is SAVISQKPSRDICQRGTSLTIQCQVDSQVTMMFWYRQQPGQSLTLIATANQGSEATYESGFVIDKFPISRPNLTFSTLTVSNMSPEDSSIYLCSVEVQRETQYFGPGTRLLVL.

At least ten counts were recorded for this clonotype. The J gene is TRBJ2-1, the V gene TRBV6-1, with D uncertain. Between the trimmed V and J ends, which lost 1 base and 9 bases, there was a span of 7 bases. This CDR3 comprises 12 residues. Germline V gene lookup returns CDR1 MNHNS and CDR2 SASEGT. CDR3 residues: CASSEGSPEQFF. Here the CDR3 DNA reads TGTGCCAGCAGTGAAGGGTCTCCTGAGCAGTTCTTC.

This clonotype was recorded many times. In DNA form, the CDR3 reads TGCAGCGGTAGCGTATCCTACAATGAGCAGTTCTTC. It codes for CSGSVSYNEQFF. The J gene is TRBJ2-1, the V gene TRBV29-1; perhaps TRBD2 as D (5 bases). The CDR3 has 12 amino acids. CDR1 is SQVTM and CDR2 is ANQGSEA in the germline V gene. The V end was cut by 7 bases, the J end by 1 base, with 8 bases between.

This clonotype was observed many times. The chain uses TRBV7-9 and TRBJ2-1; possible D gene TRBD2, 5 bases. The V and J ends lost 5 bases and 0 bases respectively, with 17 bases between them. Looked up from germline, CDR1 is SEHNR and CDR2 is FQNEAQ (reference sequence). This CDR3 region has 17 residues. DNA of the CDR3: TGTGCCAGCAGCCCACCTCCCGGGGAAAACTCCTACAATGAGCAGTTCTTC. It encodes CASSPPPGENSYNEQFF.

V gene TRBV5-8 combines with J gene TRBJ2-7; D assignment may be TRBD1 or TRBD2 (5 bases each). V lost 2 bases and J 6 bases, leaving 12 bases between the germline ends. This CDR3 has 13 amino acids. Germline values: CDR1 SGHTS, CDR2 YDEGEE. CDR3 nucleotides: TGTGCCAGCAGCTTCAGGTTGGGGACCGAGCAGTACTTC. Protein sequence: CASSFRLGTEQYF.

The gene calls are TRBV10-3 and TRBJ1-5, with TRBD1 matching 8 bases. With 4 bases clipped from V and 3 bases from J, the junction kept 5 bases outside the gene matches. The CDR3 is 15 residues long. CDR1 ENHRY and CDR2 SYGVKD come from the germline V gene. Written as DNA, the CDR3 is TGTGCCATCAGTGTGGCAGGGGGCGACAATCAGCCCCAGCATTTT. Residues: CAISVAGGDNQPQHF.

This clonotype was observed a few times. The rearrangement uses TRBV29-1 and TRBJ2-5; tentatively, D is TRBD2 (6 bases). Germline V gives CDR1 SQVTM, CDR2 ANQGSEA. V was pared by 4 bases and J by 4 bases, with 7 bases between. This CDR3 comprises 11 residues. The CDR3 DNA is TGCAGCGTTGCTAGCGTAGAGACCCAGTACTTC. Translating gives CSVASVETQYF.

At least ten counts were recorded for this clonotype. The chain employs TRBV6-1 and TRBJ1-1; D gene unclear. There are 14 residues in the CDR3. Trimming pared 0 bases from V and 4 bases from J, leaving 9 bases between. Germline lookup yields CDR1 MNHNS and CDR2 SASEGT. The CDR3 DNA reads TGTGCCAGCAGTGAAGCGAGGGCTAGCACTGAAGCTTTCTTT. Translating gives CASSEARASTEAFF.

This clonotype showed up many times. The rearrangement joins TRBV20-1 to TRBJ2-1; D is unclear. With 4 bases removed from V and 0 bases from J, the gap between germline ends came to 10 bases. Germline V gives CDR1 DFQATT, CDR2 SNEGSKA (reference sequence). CDR3 length equals 14 residues. The CDR3 here is CSAISSSSYNEQFF. Here the CDR3 DNA reads TGCAGTGCTATTAGCTCAAGCTCCTACAATGAGCAGTTCTTC.

This rearrangement joins TRBV20-1 to TRBJ2-7, with D possibly TRBD2 on 7 matching bases. The CDR3 loop spans 14 amino acids. The germline V and J ends were trimmed by 2 bases and 4 bases, with 15 bases remaining between them. Per the germline V gene, CDR1 is DFQATT and CDR2 is SNEGSKA (reference sequence). CDR3 protein: CSARRLGGGYEQYF. CDR3 sequence (DNA): TGCAGTGCTAGACGACTAGGGGGGGGTTACGAGCAGTACTTC.

This clonotype was counted at least ten times. The V gene is TRBV12-3 or TRBV12-4, the J gene TRBJ2-1; 13 positions match TRBD2. The trim removed 6 bases at V and 3 bases at J, leaving 8 bases unmatched. This CDR3 is built from 17 residues. The DNA of the CDR3 is TGTGCCAGCAGACCTCGACTAGCGGGAGGCCACTACAATGAGCAGTTCTTC. This gives the protein CASRPRLAGGHYNEQFF.

This clonotype was seen only a few times. The chain couples TRBV7-7 to TRBJ2-5, with 10 bases identical to TRBD1. Germline lookup yields CDR1 SSHAT and CDR2 FNYEAQ (reference sequence). This CDR3 is built from 15 residues. The CDR3 reads CASGPGTGVEETQYF. CDR3 bases: TGTGCTAGCGGGCCTGGGACAGGGGTGGAAGAGACCCAGTACTTC.

This clonotype was seen many times. The chain is built from TRBV7-9 and TRBJ1-5, with D unclear. V was shortened by 1 base and J by 6 bases, with 7 bases between the two germline ends. This CDR3 comprises 13 residues. The germline CDR1 and CDR2 sequences are SEHNR and FQNEAQ (reference sequence). CDR3 bases: TGTGCCAGCAGCTTAGGTGGGTTTCAGCCCCAGCATTTT. Translated: CASSLGGFQPQHF.

This clonotype came up many times. The chain uses TRBV7-2 and TRBJ2-1; 8 bases are a match to TRBD2. V shed 1 base and J 9 bases; nucleotides not matched to a gene: 8. This CDR3 region has 15 residues. From germline, CDR1 is SGHTA and CDR2 FQGNSA. CDR3 DNA sequence: TGTGCCAGCAGCTTAGGATCCGGGGGGGCCTTTGAGCAGTTCTTC. Translating it yields CASSLGSGGAFEQFF.

In its sample, this clonotype was seen many times. The chain combines TRBV20-1 with TRBJ2-5; possible D gene TRBD1, 5 bases. This CDR3 is 11 amino acids long. The V and J ends lost 6 bases and 5 bases respectively, with 10 bases between them. Germline V gene sequence: CDR1 DFQATT, CDR2 SNEGSKA (reference sequence). CDR3 sequence (DNA): TGCAGTGCCAACCCAGGGGAGACCCAGTACTTC. Translated, it gives CSANPGETQYF.

This sequence joins TRBV3-1 and TRBJ1-6, with a tentative D call TRBD1 (5 bases). Germline-derived CDR1 and CDR2 are LGHDT and YNNKEL (reference sequence). V lost 4 bases and J lost 9, with 13 bases in between. The CDR3 extends over 14 amino acids. The CDR3 DNA reads TGTGCCAGCAGCCTCAGGGAAGTAAGTTCACCCCTCCACTTT. Its protein is CASSLREVSSPLHF.